The next 21 T cell receptor beta chains were all read from a single sample in a study of coeliac disease. Only in-frame clones appear in the TCRdb table, and some are missing; sequencing was by immunoSEQ multiplex PCR. The data contain under 6,000 clones, approximately 72% of them singletons. The sequencing input was lamina propria lymphocytes from the gut. The receptor set was obtained from a woman under 30 with active celiac disease.

The DNA for the CDR3 is TGTGCCACCGGGACTAGCGGGAGCGAGCAGTACTTC. This gives the protein CATGTSGSEQYF. The genes are TRBV7-8 and TRBJ2-7; 14 bases match TRBD2. CDR1 SGHVS and CDR2 FQNEAQ come from the germline V gene. Unmatched junction bases numbered 2, after V lost 10 bases and J lost 6 bases. The CDR3 consists of 12 residues.

The chain employs TRBV4-1 and TRBJ1-2, with TRBD1 matching 8 bases. Trimming took 3 bases from V and 5 from J; bases not matched to a gene: 8. The germline V gene encodes CDR1 MGHRA and CDR2 YSYEKL. The CDR3 is 15 residues long. The CDR3 loop reads CASSQTTGAEYGYTF. CDR3 nucleotide sequence: TGCGCCAGCAGCCAGACGACAGGGGCAGAGTATGGCTACACCTTC.

J is TRBJ2-1 and V is TRBV5-4, with 7 bases identical to TRBD2. The germline CDR1 and CDR2 sequences are SGHNT and YYREEE (reference sequence). The length of the CDR3 is 13 residues. V dropped 4 bases and J dropped 7; count of bases not matched to a gene: 5. This chain's CDR3 is CASSLAGVNEQFF. For the CDR3, the DNA is TGTGCCAGCAGCCTCGCGGGGGTTAATGAGCAGTTCTTC.

The chain joins TRBV14 to TRBJ2-5; TRBD2 is a possible D gene (6 bases). The J call could be wrong; TRBJ2-7 is a better fit for the DNA end. Germline CDR1 and CDR2: SGHDN and FVKESK. There are 15 residues in the CDR3. The CDR3 loop is CASSQGPGLLYEQYF. Here the CDR3 DNA reads TGTGCCAGCAGCCAAGGACCGGGACTCTTGTACGAGCAGTACTTC.

This sequence joins TRBV25-1 and TRBJ2-1; TRBD1 agrees at 9 bases. The CDR3 is made up of 15 amino acids. Germline V gene lookup returns CDR1 MGHDK and CDR2 SYGVNS. With 6 bases clipped from V and 6 bases from J, the junction kept 9 bases outside the gene matches. CDR3 DNA sequence: TGTGCCAGCAGCGAAAGGACAGGGGCGAGCAATGAGCAGTTCTTC. The encoded protein is CASSERTGASNEQFF.

The rearrangement uses TRBV18 and TRBJ2-2; D gene uncertain. V lost 3 bases and J 2 bases, leaving 4 bases between the germline ends. The CDR3 extends over 13 amino acids. Germline CDR1 and CDR2: KGHSH and LQKENI. The CDR3 loop is CASSPVNTGELFF. The CDR3 DNA reads as TGTGCCAGCTCACCTGTAAACACCGGGGAGCTGTTTTTT.

The chain employs TRBV7-9 and TRBJ2-1, with D possibly being TRBD2 (6 bases). The germline CDR1 and CDR2 sequences are SEHNR and FQNEAQ (reference sequence). The V gene lost 1 base and the J gene lost 2 bases, with 15 bases spanning the gap. The CDR3 is 17 residues long. DNA for the CDR3: TGTGCCAGCAGCTTAGAAGGTTCCGGGACTGCCTACAATGAGCAGTTCTTC. This translates into CASSLEGSGTAYNEQFF.

On this clone: This CDR3 is missing its conserved last phenylalanine or tryptophan, likely due to a read error. The chain carries TRBV5-4 and TRBJ1-6, with 9 positions matching TRBD1. The V gene end was trimmed by 3 bases and the J gene end by 7 bases; junction bases not matched to a gene: 11. Germline lookup yields CDR1 SGHNT and CDR2 YYREEE (reference sequence). The CDR3 runs to 17 residues. The CDR3 protein is CASSSGQGGKRNSPLHL. The CDR3 DNA reads as TGTGCCAGCAGCTCGGGACAGGGAGGGAAAAGGAATTCACCCCTCCACCTT.

V usage is TRBV5-3 and J usage is TRBJ1-4, with D uncertain. TRBV5-3 qualifies as an ORF whose function is uncertain. V lost 5 bases, J lost 0 bases, and 11 bases lay in between. The CDR3 consists of 15 residues. The CDR3 nucleotides are TGTGCCAGAAGAGCCGCCAGGCCAACTAATGAAAAACTGTTTTTT. Translated, it gives CARRAARPTNEKLFF.

A few counts support this clone. V gene TRBV4-2 combines with J gene TRBJ1-1; 12 nucleotides agree with TRBD1. Unmatched junction bases numbered 2, after V lost 0 bases and J lost 9 bases. This CDR3 has 14 residues. Germline V lookup: CDR1 LGHNA, CDR2 YNFKEQ. The CDR3 reads CASSQEGQGAKAFF. DNA for the CDR3: TGTGCCAGCAGCCAAGAGGGACAGGGGGCGAAAGCTTTCTTT.

CDR3 sequence: CASSFLEADEQYF. DNA of the CDR3: TGTGCCAGCAGCTTCTTGGAGGCCGACGAGCAGTACTTC. The rearrangement joins TRBV7-8 to TRBJ2-7, with a tentative D call TRBD2 (5 bases). Germline-derived CDR1 and CDR2 are SGHVS and FQNEAQ. V dropped 3 bases and J dropped 5 bases, with 11 bases sitting between them. The CDR3 extends over 13 amino acids. Drawing the rest from reference TRBV7-8 and TRBJ2-7, the complete variable domain is GAGVSQSPRYKVAKRGQDVALRCDPISGHVSLFWYQQALGQGPEFLTYFQNEAQLDKSGLPSDRFFAERPEGSVSTLKIQRTQQEDSAVYLCASSFLEADEQYFGPGTRLTVT.

This clone was observed a handful of times. The chain's CDR3 is CASSMRQGGGYTF. The CDR3 DNA is TGTGCCAGTAGTATGCGCCAGGGGGGAGGCTACACCTTC. V and J are TRBV19 and TRBJ1-2; TRBD1 matches 7 bases. V was clipped by 3 bases and J by 8 bases; unmatched bases: 6. Germline CDR1 and CDR2: LNHDA and SQIVND (reference sequence). This CDR3 comprises 13 residues.

V usage is TRBV10-1 and J usage is TRBJ1-6, with TRBD1 as a possible D gene (5 bases). Germline V lookup: CDR1 WNHNN, CDR2 SYGVQD (reference sequence). Trimming removed 7 bases at V and 10 bases at J, with 20 bases between. This CDR3 spans 15 amino acids. The DNA of the CDR3 is TGCGCCAGCATTGGCAGGGAGGTTCTTTCGTCACCCCTCCACTTT. This encodes CASIGREVLSSPLHF.

This clone was seen more than once but under ten times. The rearrangement links TRBV23-1 to TRBJ1-2; TRBD1 matches at 9 bases. TRBV23-1 has ORF status, its function being uncertain. The CDR3 spans 15 residues. After removal of 0 bases from V and 3 bases from J, the junction contained 2 bases not matched to a gene. DNA of the CDR3: TGCGCCAGCAGTCAATCTAGGACAGGGGACTATGGCTACACCTTC. This encodes CASSQSRTGDYGYTF.

This clone was observed a single time. The chain combines TRBV10-3 with TRBJ2-7; D might be TRBD1 (7 bases). The CDR3 has 14 residues. Germline values: CDR1 ENHRY, CDR2 SYGVKD. V lost 2 bases and J 3 bases, leaving 11 bases between the germline ends. The CDR3 DNA is TGTGCCATCAGTGAGGGGCAGGGGGGCTACGAGCAGTACTTC. Its translation: CAISEGQGGYEQYF.

The chain links TRBV4-1 to TRBJ2-4, with D possibly TRBD1 on 5 matching bases. Germline CDR1 reads MGHRA; CDR2 reads YSYEKL. The CDR3 length is 17 residues. V was trimmed by 1 base and J by 0 bases, leaving 13 bases between them. CDR3 nucleotide sequence: TGCGCCAGCAGCCAAGTAATGGACAAGCTAGCCAAAAACATTCAGTACTTC. It codes for CASSQVMDKLAKNIQYF.

The V gene is TRBV15, the J gene TRBJ2-1, with 8 bases identical to TRBD1. J was trimmed by 0 bases and V by 3 bases; bases with no gene match: 4. The germline CDR1 and CDR2 sequences are LNHNV and YYDKDF (reference sequence). This CDR3 is 16 amino acids long. The CDR3 DNA is TGTGCCACCAGCAGGAGGACAGGGCGCTCCTACAATGAGCAGTTCTTC. This encodes CATSRRTGRSYNEQFF. Full variable domain (missing parts from reference TRBV15 and TRBJ2-1): DAMVIQNPRYQVTQFGKPVTLSCSQTLNHNVMYWYQQKSSQAPKLLFHYYDKDFNNEADTPDNFQSRRPNTSFCFLDIRSPGLGDTAMYLCATSRRTGRSYNEQFFGPGTRLTVL.

The chain links TRBV6-1 to TRBJ2-3; 7 bases fit TRBD2. The CDR3 loop spans 14 amino acids. After removal of 6 bases from V and 1 base from J, the junction contained 4 bases not matched to a gene. Per the germline V gene, CDR1 is MNHNS and CDR2 is SASEGT. The CDR3 DNA follows: TGTGCCAGCAGGCGACTAGCTGGCACAGATACGCAGTATTTT. Residues: CASRRLAGTDTQYF.

This sequence joins TRBV7-9 and TRBJ1-6; no clear D gene. The CDR3 has 17 residues. Germline loops: CDR1 SEHNR, CDR2 FQNEAQ (reference sequence). V lost 5 bases and J lost 7, with 21 bases in between. CDR3 nucleotide sequence: TGTGCCAGCAGCCCCCGCAAGAGCCCTAAGTGGAATTCACCCCTCCACTTT. Amino acids: CASSPRKSPKWNSPLHF.

The rearrangement uses TRBV7-2 and TRBJ2-1, with TRBD1 identical over 10 bases. After removal of 3 bases from V and 9 bases from J, the junction contained 11 bases not matched to a gene. The CDR3 extends over 16 amino acids. Germline V CDR1 and CDR2: SGHTA, FQGNSA. In DNA form, the CDR3 reads TGTGCCAGCAGCTTCTATTCGATGACAGGGGGCGGTGAGCAGTTCTTC. Protein product: CASSFYSMTGGGEQFF.

The chain is built from TRBV7-6 and TRBJ2-1; TRBD2 is a possible D gene (6 bases). The CDR3 totals 17 residues. Per germline, CDR1 SGHVS and CDR2 FNYEAQ. Trimming cost V 1 base and J 4 bases, with 17 bases left between them. CDR3 region: CASSLGREAGLYNEQFF. The DNA of the CDR3 is TGTGCCAGCAGCTTAGGGAGGGAAGCGGGCCTTTACAATGAGCAGTTCTTC.